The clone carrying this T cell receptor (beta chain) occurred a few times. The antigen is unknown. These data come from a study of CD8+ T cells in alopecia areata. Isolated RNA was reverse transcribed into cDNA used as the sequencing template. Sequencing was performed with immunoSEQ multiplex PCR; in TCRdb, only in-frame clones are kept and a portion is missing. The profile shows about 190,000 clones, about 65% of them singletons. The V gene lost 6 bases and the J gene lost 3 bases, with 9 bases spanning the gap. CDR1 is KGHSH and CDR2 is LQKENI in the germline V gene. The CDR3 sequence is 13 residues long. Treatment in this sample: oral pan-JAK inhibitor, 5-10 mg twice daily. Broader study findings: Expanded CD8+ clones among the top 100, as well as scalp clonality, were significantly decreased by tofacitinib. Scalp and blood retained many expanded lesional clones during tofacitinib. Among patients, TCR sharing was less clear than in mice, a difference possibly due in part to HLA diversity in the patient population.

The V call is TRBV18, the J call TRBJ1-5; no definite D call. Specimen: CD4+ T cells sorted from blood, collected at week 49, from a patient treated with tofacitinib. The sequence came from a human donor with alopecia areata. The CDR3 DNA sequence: TGTGCCAGCTCCCTCACAGACAATCAGCCCCAGCATTTT. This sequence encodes CASSLTDNQPQHF.